This record concerns one T cell receptor beta chain sequence. Its antigen is unknown. These data come from a study of CD8 T cells in ankylosing spondylitis. TCR beta libraries were made by quantitative 5'-RACE with molecular barcodes. Using its own MiXCR run on the 5' RACE reads, TCRdb lists one record per CDR3 protein. The table lists 300,000 to 400,000 distinct CDR3 sequences, approximately 20% of them singletons, with approximately 14% in the top ten. The CDR3 length is 15 residues. V lost 6 bases and J lost 2, with 16 bases in between. Overall study results and limits: A motif of eight highly homologous TCR beta variants was seen as apparently characteristic of ankylosing spondylitis blood.

The specimen was blood, either unsorted or a sorted T cell fraction (not recorded which). This rearrangement joins TRBV12-3 or TRBV12-4 to TRBJ2-5; possible D gene TRBD1, 6 bases. The source is a male donor with ankylosing spondylitis or in good health (not recorded which). CDR3 in amino acids: CASSPGTTNQETQYF. The CDR3 DNA is TGTGCCAGCAGCCCAGGGACAACAAATCAAGAGACCCAGTACTTC.